These T cell receptor beta chains were read from a single sample in a study of identical twins. TCRdb re-called the 5' RACE reads with MiXCR, one entry per CDR3 protein. The sample contains about 200,000 distinct CDR3 sequences, approximately 7.1% of which appear only once. These data were likewise used in another study, on T cells expressing NK-cell markers.

Input material: CD8+ T cells sorted from blood. These TCRs come from a woman between 18 and 29 years old in good health. Each CDR3 is given with its conserved first and last residue. A D gene is named only where the DNA matches it firmly. Clone size is not always given. Where it is, it says once, few, many or a class for expanded clones.

TRBJ1-4	few	TRBV7-9	.	CASSSHRDIGEKLFF	TGTGCCAGCAGCTCCCACCGGGACATTGGTGAAAAACTGTTTTTT
TRBJ2-1	.	TRBV11-2	TRBD2	CASSLGQRGLNEQFF	TGTGCCAGCAGCTTAGGCCAGCGGGGCCTGAATGAGCAGTTCTTC
TRBJ2-2	many	TRBV5-6	TRBD2	CASSSGGPGELFF	TGTGCCAGCAGCTCGGGGGGGCCCGGGGAGCTGTTTTTT
TRBJ2-5	few	TRBV5-5	.	CASSIGQGGWETQYF	TGTGCCAGCAGCATAGGACAGGGAGGGTGGGAGACCCAGTACTTC
TRBJ2-2	.	TRBV9	TRBD2	CASSSISGTAGELFF	TGTGCCAGCAGCAGTATTAGCGGGACGGCCGGGGAGCTGTTTTTT
TRBJ2-1	.	TRBV12-3/TRBV12-4	.	CASSQTGGISYNEQFF	TGTGCCAGCAGCCAGACTGGGGGTATCTCCTACAATGAGCAGTTCTTC
TRBJ1-1	few	TRBV28	TRBD1	CASSPLAVWDRATEAFF	TGTGCCAGCAGCCCACTCGCCGTATGGGACAGGGCCACTGAAGCTTTCTTT
TRBJ2-1	few	TRBV6-2/TRBV6-3	.	CASTINSYNEQFF	TGTGCCAGCACCATAAACTCCTACAATGAGCAGTTCTTC
TRBJ1-1	few	TRBV10-2	TRBD1	CASSSSGGTEAFF	TGCGCCAGCAGTTCTTCAGGGGGCACTGAAGCTTTCTTT
TRBJ1-3	many	TRBV29-1	TRBD1	CSVEKDRGRGNTIYF	TGCAGCGTTGAGAAGGACAGGGGACGAGGAAACACCATATATTTT
TRBJ1-2	.	TRBV6-1	.	CASKIKVGQFYGYTF	TGTGCCAGCAAGATTAAAGTAGGACAGTTCTATGGCTACACCTTC
TRBJ2-7	.	TRBV11-3	.	CASSLDALRGTYYEQYF	TGTGCCAGCAGCTTAGATGCGTTGCGGGGAACATACTACGAGCAGTACTTC
TRBJ1-1	few	TRBV29-1	.	CSVDYPLLNTEAFF	TGCAGCGTTGATTATCCGCTTTTGAACACTGAAGCTTTCTTT
TRBJ2-2	few	TRBV12-3/TRBV12-4	TRBD2	CASSQAGGPANTGELFF	TGTGCCAGCAGTCAAGCGGGAGGGCCTGCGAACACCGGGGAGCTGTTTTTT
TRBJ2-1	.	TRBV4-3	.	CASSVDSGGNEQFF	TGCGCCAGCAGCGTCGACTCTGGCGGGAATGAGCAGTTCTTC
TRBJ2-2	few	TRBV11-2	TRBD2	CASSSISRGGANTGELFF	TGTGCCAGCAGCTCAATCAGCCGGGGAGGGGCGAACACCGGGGAGCTGTTTTTT
TRBJ2-7	.	TRBV20-1	TRBD1	CSALRTGASSYEQYF	TGCAGTGCTCTCCGGACAGGGGCCAGCTCCTACGAGCAGTACTTC
TRBJ1-1	.	TRBV12-5	TRBD1	CASGPPGGQVNTEAFF	TGTGCTAGTGGTCCCCCAGGGGGACAGGTTAACACTGAAGCTTTCTTT
TRBJ2-7	many	TRBV20-1	TRBD1	CSGTDRENEQYF	TGCAGTGGGACGGACAGGGAAAACGAGCAGTACTTC
TRBJ1-5	many	TRBV12-3/TRBV12-4	.	CASSLTGRRQPQHF	TGTGCCAGCAGCCTCACAGGGAGGCGTCAGCCCCAGCATTTT
TRBJ1-2	many	TRBV4-1	.	CASSLKEDSLYGYTF	TGCGCCAGCAGCCTCAAAGAGGACAGCCTCTATGGCTACACCTTC
TRBJ2-7	.	TRBV27	TRBD1	CASRPTGTGFIYEQYF	TGTGCCAGCAGGCCCACCGGGACAGGGTTTATCTACGAGCAGTACTTC
TRBJ1-4	.	TRBV5-1	.	CASSLEGGSSGEKLFF	TGCGCCAGCAGCTTAGAGGGGGGCAGTTCTGGTGAAAAACTGTTTTTT
TRBJ2-3	few	TRBV7-9	TRBD2	CASSSRLAGNTDTQYF	TGTGCCAGCAGCTCACGACTAGCGGGAAATACAGATACGCAGTATTTT
TRBJ2-5	few	TRBV12-5	.	CASGLVQVGNQYF	TGTGCTAGTGGTTTGGTACAGGTAGGGAACCAGTACTTC
TRBJ2-2	few	TRBV5-6	TRBD2	CASSRTSNTGELFF	TGTGCCAGCAGCAGGACTAGTAACACCGGGGAGCTGTTTTTT
TRBJ2-1	.	TRBV7-9	TRBD1	CASSPQTGANYNEQFF	TGTGCCAGCAGCCCCCAGACAGGGGCCAACTACAATGAGCAGTTCTTC
TRBJ2-3	.	TRBV25-1	.	CASRRGFTDTQYF	TGTGCCAGCAGGAGGGGCTTCACAGATACGCAGTATTTT
TRBJ2-5	few	TRBV5-6	TRBD2	CASSPLIISTSGETQYF	TGTGCCAGCAGCCCGCTGATCATCTCGACTAGCGGGGAGACCCAGTACTTC
TRBJ2-7	few	TRBV7-9	.	CASAYGELGSYEQYF	TGTGCCAGCGCCTACGGGGAGTTAGGATCCTACGAGCAGTACTTC
TRBJ2-2	many	TRBV12-3/TRBV12-4	.	CASSRLPTGELFF	TGTGCCAGCAGTAGGCTACCCACCGGGGAGCTGTTTTTT
TRBJ2-7	few	TRBV27	.	CASSKTGSYEQYF	TGTGCCAGCAGTAAGACGGGCTCCTACGAGCAGTACTTC
TRBJ2-1	many	TRBV12-3/TRBV12-4	TRBD1	CASSPQGSSYNEQFF	TGTGCCAGCAGTCCACAGGGGAGCTCCTACAATGAGCAGTTCTTC
TRBJ1-1	many	TRBV6-2/TRBV6-3	.	CASSPRTDMNTEAFF	TGTGCCAGCAGTCCTCGGACGGATATGAACACTGAAGCTTTCTTT
TRBJ2-1	.	TRBV29-1	.	CSAHGTSSSYNEQFF	TGCAGCGCTCACGGGACTTCTAGCTCCTACAATGAGCAGTTCTTC
TRBJ1-5	many	TRBV29-1	.	CSVEGGRGQHF	TGCAGCGTTGAAGGGGGCAGAGGCCAGCATTTT
TRBJ2-1	.	TRBV12-3/TRBV12-4	TRBD2	CTSSLGPSGGPFYNEQFF	TGTACCAGCAGTTTAGGTCCTAGCGGGGGGCCCTTTTACAATGAGCAGTTCTTC
TRBJ2-3	.	TRBV20-1	TRBD1	CSVTGRGSTDTQYF	TGCAGTGTAACGGGCAGGGGGAGCACAGATACGCAGTATTTT
TRBJ2-7	.	TRBV30	.	CAWGSGRSSYEQYF	TGTGCCTGGGGGAGCGGGCGGAGCTCCTACGAGCAGTACTTC
TRBJ2-1	once	TRBV11-2	.	CASSRRYNEQFF	TGTGCCAGCAGTCGTCGCTACAATGAGCAGTTCTTC
TRBJ2-7	.	TRBV7-9	.	CASRVTGHSYEQYF	TGTGCCAGCAGAGTGACAGGTCACTCCTACGAGCAGTACTTC
TRBJ2-7	.	TRBV27	.	CASSSGLHTYEQYF	TGTGCCAGCAGTTCGGGACTCCATACCTACGAGCAGTACTTC
TRBJ1-2	many	TRBV12-3/TRBV12-4	.	CASSTGEYGYTF	TGTGCCAGCAGCACCGGGGAATATGGCTACACCTTC
TRBJ2-3	few	TRBV27	TRBD1	CATGTGGGTDTQYF	TGTGCCACTGGGACAGGGGGCGGCACAGATACGCAGTATTTT
TRBJ2-7	few	TRBV12-3/TRBV12-4	.	CASRSGEGEQYF	TGTGCCAGCAGATCAGGGGAGGGGGAGCAGTACTTC
TRBJ1-2	many	TRBV10-3	.	CAISAPGLGGNGYTF	TGTGCCATCAGTGCTCCGGGACTCGGGGGGAATGGCTACACCTTC
TRBJ1-5	.	TRBV6-6	.	CASGEQPQHF	TGTGCCAGCGGCGAGCAGCCCCAGCATTTT
TRBJ2-5	.	TRBV20-1	.	CSAKSTDHHAQETQYF	TGCAGTGCGAAATCAACTGACCACCATGCCCAAGAGACCCAGTACTTC